This TCR beta chain was captured in a study of response to subunit inactivated influenza vaccine. Overall study results and limits: New T cells are recruited in small numbers by each seasonal influenza vaccination, according to the authors' suggestion.

The CDR3 is made up of 15 amino acids. Germline CDR1 reads ENHRY; CDR2 reads SYGVKD. V lost 0 bases to trimming and J lost 2 bases, with 8 bases between them. TCRdb re-called the RT-PCR reads through MiXCR, storing one row per CDR3 protein. The repertoire includes about 570,000 distinct CDR3 sequences, 12% of them detected once, and 10% to 13% sits in the top ten. Ten or more counts support this clonotype. Its antigen is currently unknown. The chain has TRBV10-3 and TRBJ2-1; the D is unclear. The TCR comes from a middle-aged man who received an inactivated influenza vaccine. The starting material was PBMCs from blood, obtained on the day of vaccination. The CDR3 spells CAISESGNTYNEQFF. For the CDR3, the DNA is TGTGCCATCAGTGAGTCGGGAAATACCTACAATGAGCAGTTCTTC.